This T cell receptor (beta chain) is from a study of patients and donors after allogeneic stem cell transplantation. MiXCR was run by TCRdb on the RT-PCR reads, yielding one entry per CDR3 protein. The sample contains about a million distinct CDR3 sequences, roughly 17% of which appear only once. Material for sequencing was blood, either unsorted or a sorted T cell fraction (not recorded which). This clonotype was obtained from a human donor who was either an allogeneic HSCT recipient or a stem cell or donor lymphocyte infusion donor (not recorded which). It is not recorded whose cells these are; they may come from a transplant donor.

The CDR3 DNA is TGTGCCAGCAGTTTAGCTTTGCGGAGAGAGACCCAGTACTTC. Its translation is CASSLALRRETQYF. V is TRBV12-3 or TRBV12-4 and J is TRBJ2-5; D is unresolved. The V and J ends lost 0 bases and 4 bases respectively, with 9 bases between them. The CDR3 has 14 amino acids.